The 5 T cell receptor beta chains below all came from one sample that was sequenced in a study of control samples from healthy donors and cancer patients. Measured with immunoSEQ multiplex PCR; TCRdb has only the in-frame clones, and not every one. This table holds 150,000 to 200,000 clones, around 90% found once. What was sequenced was blood. The receptors here all came from a man aged 25 to 40 in good health.

This clone was recorded a few times. This chain links TRBV18 with TRBJ1-1; TRBD1 agrees at 7 bases. J lost 1 base, V lost 4 bases, and 9 bases had no gene match. CDR3 length: 16 residues. Germline-derived CDR1 and CDR2 are KGHSH and LQKENI. The DNA for the CDR3 is TGTGCCAGCTCACAAGTAGAGGCAGGGGGGAACACTGAAGCTTTCTTT. It specifies CASSQVEAGGNTEAFF. Full variable domain (rest looked up from reference TRBV18 and TRBJ1-1): NAGVMQNPRHLVRRRGQEARLRCSPMKGHSHVYWYRQLPEEGLKFMVYLQKENIIDESGMPKERFSAEFPKEGPSILRIQQVVRGDSAAYFCASSQVEAGGNTEAFFGQGTRLTVV.

The chain has TRBV14 and TRBJ2-2; D remains unclear. Germline V gene lookup returns CDR1 SGHDN and CDR2 FVKESK. The CDR3 loop spans 15 amino acids. Trimming shortened V by 0 bases and J by 5 bases, and 10 bases separated the two germline ends. For the CDR3, the DNA is TGTGCCAGCAGCCAAGACTACAAACCGACCGGGGAGCTGTTTTTT. It codes for CASSQDYKPTGELFF.

CDR3 bases: TGTGCCAGCAGCCAAGGTGGGGCCGGGGAGCTGTTTTTT. Translating it yields CASSQGGAGELFF. The chain couples TRBV3-1 (or the pseudogene TRBV3-2) to TRBJ2-2; unclear D gene. The CDR3 is 13 amino acids. Per the germline V gene, CDR1 is LGHDT and CDR2 is YNNKEL (reference sequence). With 1 base removed from V and 6 bases from J, the gap between germline ends came to 6 bases.

This sequence joins TRBV20-1 and TRBJ1-5; D may be TRBD1 (6 bases). This CDR3 spans 16 amino acids. CDR1 and CDR2 (germline): DFQATT, SNEGSKA (reference sequence). The V gene lost 3 bases and the J gene lost 2 bases, with 17 bases spanning the gap. This chain's CDR3 is CSASSGQQGGNQPQHF. CDR3 sequence (DNA): TGCAGTGCTAGTTCCGGACAGCAGGGAGGCAATCAGCCCCAGCATTTT.

The chain employs TRBV2 and TRBJ1-3; 7 nucleotides agree with TRBD1. V lost 6 bases and J lost 1; bases outside the gene matches: 6. Germline CDR1 and CDR2: SNHLY and FYNNEI. CDR3 length equals 15 residues. The CDR3 sequence: CASREQGSSGNTIYF. The CDR3 nucleotides read TGTGCCAGCAGAGAACAGGGGTCATCTGGAAACACCATATATTTT.